Each of the 22 T cell receptor beta chains below was sequenced from the same sample in a study of shared clonotypes between healthy human individuals. Naive CD8 cells were CD45RO-negative, positively selected for CCR7, excluding terminally differentiated effector memory CD45RA+ cells. Measured with immunoSEQ multiplex PCR; TCRdb has only the in-frame clones, and not every one. The table records roughly 590,000 clones, roughly 95% of them present only once. The sample taken for sequencing was naive CD8+ T cells sorted from blood. The receptors were gathered from a woman aged 25 to 39 in good health.

This clone was picked up one time. The V gene is TRBV27, the J gene TRBJ2-1, with 8 bases aligning to TRBD1. J gave up 1 base and V 3 bases, and 5 bases lay outside the gene matches. The germline gives CDR1 MNHEY, CDR2 SMNVEV (reference sequence). The CDR3 totals 16 residues. The CDR3 reads CASSFVTGASYNEQFF. CDR3 nucleotide sequence: TGTGCCAGCAGTTTTGTGACAGGGGCATCCTACAATGAGCAGTTCTTC.

The genes are TRBV4-1 and TRBJ2-5; TRBD2 matches 11 bases. J gave up 4 bases and V 3 bases, and 7 bases lay outside the gene matches. The CDR3 is 16 amino acids. Germline assignment: CDR1 MGHRA and CDR2 YSYEKL. In DNA, the CDR3 is TGCGCCAGCAGCCATGAGACTAGCGGGATAGGAGAGACCCAGTACTTC. This sequence encodes CASSHETSGIGETQYF.

The rearrangement joins TRBV9 to TRBJ2-5; D call uncertain. There are 13 residues in the CDR3. The V and J ends lost 0 bases and 7 bases respectively, with 10 bases between them. Germline CDR1 and CDR2: SGDLS and YYNGEE. In DNA, the CDR3 is TGTGCCAGCAGCGTAGGGGATCCGGGGACCCAGTACTTC. Translation: CASSVGDPGTQYF.

This chain joins TRBV11-2 and TRBJ2-7, with D possibly being TRBD1 (6 bases). The CDR3 contains 15 residues. From germline, CDR1 is SGHAT and CDR2 FQNNGV. Trimming stripped 3 bases from V and 2 bases from J, with 14 bases between. This CDR3 reads CASSFWTETPYEQYF. The DNA of the CDR3 is TGTGCCAGCAGCTTCTGGACAGAGACCCCCTACGAGCAGTACTTC. The entire variable domain, with the rest obtained from reference TRBV11-2 and TRBJ2-7, is as follows: EAGVAQSPRYKIIEKRQSVAFWCNPISGHATLYWYQQILGQGPKLLIQFQNNGVVDDSQLPKDRFSAERLKGVDSTLKIQPAKLEDSAVYLCASSFWTETPYEQYFGPGTRLTVT.

The J gene is TRBJ1-1, the V gene TRBV4-1, with 9 bases identical to TRBD1. Trimming removed 0 bases from V and 5 bases from J; junction bases left unmatched: 7. The germline V gene encodes CDR1 MGHRA and CDR2 YSYEKL. The CDR3 loop spans 16 amino acids. Here the CDR3 reads CASSQDGRDRVTEAFF. CDR3 DNA sequence: TGCGCCAGCAGCCAAGATGGCCGGGACAGGGTTACTGAAGCTTTCTTT.

In the case of this clone: Additional DNA sequences in this sample encode the identical CDR3. The chain has TRBV5-4 and TRBJ2-7; the D is unclear. CDR3 length: 15 residues. CDR1 is SGHNT and CDR2 is YYREEE in the germline V gene (reference sequence). Trimming removed 0 bases at V and 1 base at J, with 11 bases between. Written as DNA, the CDR3 is TGTGCCAGCAGCTTGGCCCTGGGCAGTTCCTACGAGCAGTACTTC. Translating it yields CASSLALGSSYEQYF.

The chain combines TRBV4-2 with TRBJ2-1, with 10 bases aligning to TRBD2. Unmatched junction bases numbered 6, after V lost 5 bases and J lost 5 bases. The CDR3 runs to 15 residues. The germline V gene encodes CDR1 LGHNA and CDR2 YNFKEQ. The CDR3, as DNA: TGTGCCAGCAGCGAGGGACTAGCGCCAAACAATGAGCAGTTCTTC. It is translated as CASSEGLAPNNEQFF.

This clone was recorded once. The chain recombines TRBV7-2 with TRBJ1-5, with a possible D match to TRBD1 (6 bases). This CDR3 spans 16 amino acids. V lost 2 bases and J 2 bases, leaving 13 bases between the germline ends. CDR1 and CDR2 from the germline V gene are SGHTA and FQGNSA. The CDR3 region is CASSLFSAGGNQPQHF. The CDR3 DNA reads as TGTGCCAGCAGCTTATTTTCTGCAGGGGGCAATCAGCCCCAGCATTTT. Together with reference TRBV7-2 and TRBJ1-5, the CDR3 gives the full variable domain: GAGVSQSPSNKVTEKGKDVELRCDPISGHTALYWYRQSLGQGLEFLIYFQGNSAPDKSGLPSDRFSAERTGGSVSTLTIQRTQQEDSAVYLCASSLFSAGGNQPQHFGDGTRLSIL.

The chain links TRBV28 to TRBJ1-5; TRBD1 matches 7 bases. Germline V gene sequence: CDR1 MDHEN, CDR2 SYDVKM. The CDR3 is 15 residues long. Unmatched junction bases numbered 15, after V lost 7 bases and J lost 9 bases. CDR3 residues: CASNRRQGSQWPQHF. The CDR3 coding sequence is TGTGCCAGCAATCGCCGACAGGGATCTCAGTGGCCCCAGCATTTT.

This rearrangement joins TRBV6-5 to TRBJ2-1, with 10 positions matching TRBD1. V was pared by 2 bases and J by 6 bases, with 7 bases of the junction left unmatched. The CDR3 is 16 amino acids. The germline gives CDR1 MNHEY, CDR2 SVGAGI. This CDR3 reads CASSYLLDRGTNEQFF. For the CDR3, the DNA is TGTGCCAGCAGTTACCTGCTGGACAGGGGGACCAATGAGCAGTTCTTC.

The V and J genes are TRBV30 and TRBJ2-3; no clear D. Between the trimmed V and J ends, which lost 6 bases and 0 bases, there was a span of 13 bases. Germline CDR1 GTSNPN, CDR2 SVGIG (reference sequence). The CDR3 extends over 14 amino acids. The CDR3 loop reads CACNSEASTDTQYF. The CDR3 coding sequence is TGTGCCTGCAACAGTGAAGCTAGCACAGATACGCAGTATTTT.

This chain connects TRBV28 to TRBJ1-6; D may be TRBD1 (5 bases). Trimming removed 0 bases at V and 8 bases at J, with 5 bases between. The CDR3 extends over 13 amino acids. CDR1 and CDR2 (germline): MDHEN, SYDVKM. CDR3 sequence reads: CASSLWGDSPLHF. The CDR3 DNA follows: TGTGCCAGCAGTTTATGGGGGGATTCACCCCTCCACTTT.

The J gene is TRBJ2-1, the V gene TRBV7-9, with 9 bases aligning to TRBD2. CDR1 is SEHNR, CDR2 FQNEAQ, per germline (reference sequence). Unmatched junction bases numbered 16, after V lost 5 bases and J lost 5 bases. The CDR3 length is 18 residues. In DNA, the CDR3 is TGTGCCAGCAGCCCAACCTCTTTGCGGGAGGGTAGGCACAATGAGCAGTTCTTC. Translated: CASSPTSLREGRHNEQFF. Variable domain in full (rest from reference TRBV7-9 and TRBJ2-1): DTGVSQNPRHKITKRGQNVTFRCDPISEHNRLYWYRQTLGQGPEFLTYFQNEAQLEKSRLLSDRFSAERPKGSFSTLEIQRTEQGDSAMYLCASSPTSLREGRHNEQFFGPGTRLTVL.

The V and J genes are TRBV27 and TRBJ2-1; D possibly matches TRBD1 or TRBD2 (6 bases each). The V end was cut by 6 bases, the J end by 7 bases, with 10 bases between. From germline, CDR1 is MNHEY and CDR2 SMNVEV (reference sequence). The CDR3 extends over 12 amino acids. In DNA form, the CDR3 reads TGTGCCAGCAGCGGAGGGGGGAATGAGCAGTTCTTC. This gives the protein CASSGGGNEQFF.

The V gene is TRBV5-1, the J gene TRBJ2-7, with a possible D match to TRBD2 (5 bases). The CDR3 extends over 17 amino acids. Trimming took 1 base from V and 0 from J, leaving 17 bases between them. Germline values: CDR1 SGHRS, CDR2 YFSETQ. CDR3 sequence: CASSLSGSVVGSYEQYF. DNA for the CDR3: TGCGCCAGCAGCTTGTCAGGTAGCGTGGTGGGCTCCTACGAGCAGTACTTC.

The chain uses TRBV2 and TRBJ1-1, with 11 positions matching TRBD1. V lost 5 bases, J lost 5 bases, and 7 bases stayed unmatched. The CDR3 runs 15 residues. From germline, CDR1 is SNHLY and CDR2 FYNNEI. CDR3 nucleotides: TGTGCCAGCAGTTTAGGGACAGGGGGATATACTGAAGCTTTCTTT. The encoded protein is CASSLGTGGYTEAFF.

This clone showed up just a few times. The same CDR3 also results from other DNA sequences found in this sample. V and J are TRBV5-4 and TRBJ2-7, with D possibly called TRBD1 or TRBD2 (5 bases each). The CDR3 covers 13 residues. V was pared by 2 bases and J by 1 base, with 7 bases between. Per germline, CDR1 SGHNT and CDR2 YYREEE (reference sequence). Here the CDR3 DNA reads TGTGCCAGCAGCTTTGGGGGATCCTACGAGCAGTACTTC. Amino acids: CASSFGGSYEQYF.

This sequence joins TRBV27 and TRBJ1-4, with D tentatively TRBD1 (6 bases). CDR3 length: 11 residues. In germline, CDR1 is MNHEY, CDR2 SMNVEV (reference sequence). The ends were cut back, 5 bases at V and 14 bases at J, with 12 bases in the middle. Here the CDR3 reads CASSMGDKLFF. The CDR3 nucleotides read TGTGCCAGCAGTATGGGGGACAAGCTGTTTTTT.

The CDR3 DNA reads as TGTGCCAGCAGTTTATTGTCGGGAGGGAGCTCCTACAATGAGCAGTTCTTC. Protein: CASSLLSGGSSYNEQFF. V gene TRBV28 combines with J gene TRBJ2-1; TRBD2 aligns across 8 bases. V dropped 1 base and J dropped 0; count of bases not matched to a gene: 5. CDR3 length equals 17 residues. Germline CDR1 MDHEN, CDR2 SYDVKM.

V is TRBV28 and J is TRBJ2-1; D is undetermined. The V gene lost 6 bases and the J gene lost 9 bases, with 12 bases spanning the gap. The CDR3 is 12 amino acids. Germline loops: CDR1 MDHEN, CDR2 SYDVKM. CDR3 in amino acids: CASSPYTPEQFF. DNA of the CDR3: TGTGCCAGCAGCCCTTATACTCCTGAGCAGTTCTTC.

J is TRBJ1-1 and V is TRBV25-1; TRBD1 aligns across 7 bases. The germline CDR1 and CDR2 sequences are MGHDK and SYGVNS. The CDR3 spans 14 residues. Trimming took 6 bases from V and 5 from J; bases not matched to a gene: 9. DNA for the CDR3: TGTGCCAGCAGGGGAGGGGGCGCGGGAACTGAAGCTTTCTTT. It translates to CASRGGGAGTEAFF.

The gene calls are TRBV15 and TRBJ2-3, with TRBD2 identical over 11 bases. V shed 0 bases and J 6 bases; nucleotides not matched to a gene: 8. From germline, CDR1 is LNHNV and CDR2 YYDKDF (reference sequence). The CDR3 length is 17 residues. The CDR3 protein is CATSRDSLAGEFDTQYF. In DNA form, the CDR3 reads TGTGCCACCAGCAGAGACTCACTAGCGGGAGAGTTTGATACGCAGTATTTT.